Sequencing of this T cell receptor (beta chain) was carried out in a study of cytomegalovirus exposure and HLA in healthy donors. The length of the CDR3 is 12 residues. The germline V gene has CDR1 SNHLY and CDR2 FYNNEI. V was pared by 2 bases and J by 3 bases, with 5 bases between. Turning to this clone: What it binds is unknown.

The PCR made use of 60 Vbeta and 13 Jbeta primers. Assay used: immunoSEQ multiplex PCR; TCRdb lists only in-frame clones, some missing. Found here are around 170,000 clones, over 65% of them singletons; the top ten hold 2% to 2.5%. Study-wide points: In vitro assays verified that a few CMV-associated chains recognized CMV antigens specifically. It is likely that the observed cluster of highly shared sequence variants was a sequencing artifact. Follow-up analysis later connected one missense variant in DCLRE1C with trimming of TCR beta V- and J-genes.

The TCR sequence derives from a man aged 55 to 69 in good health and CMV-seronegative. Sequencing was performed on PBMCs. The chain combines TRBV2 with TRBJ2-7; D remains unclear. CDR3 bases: TGTGCCAGCAGTGAACACAGCTACGAGCAGTACTTC. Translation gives CASSEHSYEQYF. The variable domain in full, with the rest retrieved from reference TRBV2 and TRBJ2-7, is EPEVTQTPSHQVTQMGQEVILRCVPISNHLYFYWYRQILGQKVEFLVSFYNNEISEKSEIFDDQFSVERPDGSNFTLKIRSTKLEDSAMYFCASSEHSYEQYFGPGTRLTVT.